Below are 10 T cell receptor beta chains sequenced from a single sample in a study of cytomegalovirus exposure and HLA in healthy donors. Sequencing was performed with immunoSEQ multiplex PCR; in TCRdb, only in-frame clones are kept and a portion is missing. Seen here are approximately 210,000 clones, 88% observed once, and the top ten hold 2.9%. Sequencing was carried out using PBMCs. These TCRs come from a woman younger than 35 in good health and CMV-seronegative.

The V call is TRBV6-1, the J call TRBJ1-5; no clear D gene. This CDR3 is 13 amino acids long. Trimming removed 1 base from V and 11 bases from J, with 12 bases in between. Germline values: CDR1 MNHNS, CDR2 SASEGT. CDR3 residues: CASSEERGSAQHF. CDR3 DNA sequence: TGTGCCAGCAGTGAAGAGCGAGGGAGTGCCCAGCATTTT.

V gene TRBV11-2 combines with J gene TRBJ2-7, with TRBD1 matching over 8 bases. J lost 4 bases, V lost 3 bases, and 14 bases had no gene match. The germline CDR1 and CDR2 sequences are SGHAT and FQNNGV. The CDR3 consists of 17 residues. The CDR3 DNA is TGTGCCAGCAGCTTTACCGGGTCCGGGACAGGACATTACGAGCAGTACTTC. It translates to CASSFTGSGTGHYEQYF.

The gene calls are TRBV5-1 and TRBJ1-3, with 7 bases lining up with TRBD1. V dropped 6 bases and J dropped 0; count of bases not matched to a gene: 6. The CDR3 is 15 residues long. Germline CDR1 SGHRS, CDR2 YFSETQ. The CDR3: CASTDRPSSGNTIYF. CDR3 DNA sequence: TGCGCCAGCACGGACAGGCCGAGCTCTGGAAACACCATATATTTT.

This chain links TRBV4-2 with TRBJ1-3, with 7 bases lining up with TRBD1. CDR1 is LGHNA and CDR2 is YNFKEQ in the germline V gene. The J segment lost 0 bases and the V segment lost 0 bases, leaving 8 bases of the junction unmatched. This CDR3 has 18 residues. For the CDR3, the DNA is TGTGCCAGCAGCCAAGAACCGGGACAGTCGGCCTCTGGAAACACCATATATTTT. Its protein is CASSQEPGQSASGNTIYF.

The chain joins TRBV29-1 to TRBJ2-1, with 7 nucleotides matching TRBD1. The germline V gene encodes CDR1 SQVTM and CDR2 ANQGSEA. V gave up 4 bases and J gave up 8 bases; unmatched junction bases: 5. The CDR3 length is 12 residues. In nucleotides, the CDR3 is TGCAGCGTTGTTCAGGGGGTAGATGAGCAGTTCTTC. It codes for CSVVQGVDEQFF.

Written as DNA, the CDR3 is TGTGCCAGCAGCTCCGACAGCCACCCCCCTGGTGAGCAGTACTTC. It encodes CASSSDSHPPGEQYF. V usage is TRBV7-9 and J usage is TRBJ2-7; D may be TRBD1 (5 bases). Trimming left V 4 bases short and J 7 bases short, with 20 bases between. CDR1 and CDR2 (germline): SEHNR, FQNEAQ (reference sequence). The CDR3 extends over 15 amino acids. Full variable domain (outside the CDR3, taken from reference TRBV7-9 and TRBJ2-7): DTGVSQNPRHKITKRGQNVTFRCDPISEHNRLYWYRQTLGQGPEFLTYFQNEAQLEKSRLLSDRFSAERPKGSFSTLEIQRTEQGDSAMYLCASSSDSHPPGEQYFGPGTRLTVT.

This chain uses TRBV2 with TRBJ1-3; perhaps TRBD1 as D (6 bases). Deletions cut 6 bases from V and 0 bases from J, with 6 bases between. The germline gives CDR1 SNHLY, CDR2 FYNNEI. The CDR3 totals 13 residues. CDR3 loop: CASRDSSGNTIYF. The CDR3 DNA is TGTGCCAGCAGGGACAGCTCTGGAAACACCATATATTTT.

V gene TRBV7-8 combines with J gene TRBJ2-5; D might be TRBD1 (6 bases). The V end was cut by 2 bases, the J end by 3 bases, with 19 bases between. From germline, CDR1 is SGHVS and CDR2 FQNEAQ. The CDR3 covers 17 residues. In nucleotides, the CDR3 is TGTGCCAGCAGCTTACTTTCCAGGACAGAAGTAAAAGAGACCCAGTACTTC. Translating gives CASSLLSRTEVKETQYF.

This rearrangement joins TRBV19 to TRBJ2-1, with 7 bases aligning to TRBD2. The CDR3 has 14 residues. Per the germline V gene, CDR1 is LNHDA and CDR2 is SQIVND (reference sequence). V was clipped by 7 bases and J by 6 bases; unmatched bases: 9. The CDR3 DNA is TGTGCCAGTAAGCGGGATGGGGGGGTCAATGAGCAGTTCTTC. It encodes CASKRDGGVNEQFF.

V and J are TRBV5-8 and TRBJ2-7; D not certain. V was shortened by 0 bases and J by 9 bases, with 19 bases between the two germline ends. Germline loops: CDR1 SGHTS, CDR2 YDEGEE. The CDR3 loop spans 15 amino acids. The CDR3: CASSLAPARSTGQYF. As DNA, the CDR3 is TGTGCCAGCAGCTTGGCCCCGGCCCGTTCTACGGGGCAGTACTTC.